This T cell receptor (beta chain) derives from a study of response to subunit inactivated influenza vaccine. Findings and limits, study-wide: The authors offered the suggestion that each seasonal influenza vaccination recruits few new T cells.

TCRdb re-called the RT-PCR reads through MiXCR, storing one row per CDR3 protein. The table lists some 300,000 distinct CDR3 sequences, 20% to 25% of them singletons. Germline CDR1 and CDR2: SEHNR and FQNEAQ (reference sequence). V was trimmed by 0 bases and J by 3 bases, leaving 9 bases between them. The CDR3 runs to 14 residues. Remarks on this clonotype: What it binds is unknown.

Material: PBMCs from blood, obtained roughly 20 months after vaccination. The J gene is TRBJ2-7, the V gene TRBV7-9; D remains unclear. The origin of this receptor is a man between 50 and 70 years old who received an inactivated influenza vaccine. As DNA, the CDR3 is TGTGCCAGCAGCTTAGCAGGACCGCACTACGAGCAGTACTTC. Its translation is CASSLAGPHYEQYF. The full variable domain, with the rest looked up from reference TRBV7-9 and TRBJ2-7, is DTGVSQNPRHKITKRGQNVTFRCDPISEHNRLYWYRQTLGQGPEFLTYFQNEAQLEKSRLLSDRFSAERPKGSFSTLEIQRTEQGDSAMYLCASSLAGPHYEQYFGPGTRLTVT.